This TCR beta chain came from a study of T cells in Graves' hyperthyroidism and ophthalmopathy. Amplification targeted TCR beta CDR3 regions from RNA transcripts. The HTBI primer set drove a first-round RT-PCR of the TCR CDR3. One entry per CDR3 protein results from TCRdb running MiXCR on the multiplex PCR reads. Of approximately 530,000 distinct CDR3 sequences in the sample, approximately 20% are singletons; the top ten hold around 50%. This clonotype came up a few times. Sequenced sample: blood. This clonotype was obtained from a man in his forties with Graves' ophthalmopathy.

The CDR3 protein is CSALEGGSYNEQFF. The CDR3 coding sequence is TGCAGTGCCCTGGAGGGAGGCTCCTACAATGAGCAGTTCTTC. The rearrangement joins TRBV20-1 to TRBJ2-1; TRBD2 is a possible D gene (6 bases). The V gene's germline CDR1 is DFQATT and CDR2 SNEGSKA (reference sequence). Trimming cost V 6 bases and J 0 bases, with 12 bases left between them. The CDR3 totals 14 residues.